The 4 T cell receptor beta chains below were found in one sample sequenced in a study of cytomegalovirus exposure and HLA in healthy donors. In the PCR, 60 Vbeta and 13 Jbeta primers were used. Here immunoSEQ multiplex PCR was the method, and the copy in TCRdb shows in-frame clones only, minus some. The data contain more than 150,000 clones, about 80% of them singletons. The sequencing input was PBMCs. The receptors shown here come from a woman between 25 and 40 years old in good health and CMV-seronegative.

The V gene is TRBV11-3, the J gene TRBJ2-3; the D is unclear. Deletions cut 1 base from V and 7 bases from J, with 6 bases between. This CDR3 comprises 12 residues. Germline V gene lookup returns CDR1 SGHNT and CDR2 YENEEA. The CDR3 nucleotides are TGTGCCAGCAGCTTAGGCGCAAATACGCAGTATTTT. It is translated as CASSLGANTQYF.

This clone was recorded a few times. This chain's CDR3 is CASSYSSSSYEQYF. Here the CDR3 DNA reads TGTGCCAGCAGTTACTCTTCCAGCTCCTACGAGCAGTACTTC. V and J are TRBV6-5 and TRBJ2-7, with D unclear. Germline assignment: CDR1 MNHEY and CDR2 SVGAGI. This CDR3 has 14 amino acids. V was trimmed by 0 bases and J by 0 bases, leaving 6 bases between them.

The chain couples TRBV6-5 to TRBJ2-7, with D possibly being TRBD2 (6 bases). Looked up from germline, CDR1 is MNHEY and CDR2 is SVGAGI. V was shortened by 6 bases and J by 4 bases, with 13 bases between the two germline ends. The CDR3 spans 13 residues. CDR3 amino acids: CASRQREAYEQYF. The CDR3 DNA reads as TGTGCCAGCAGGCAGAGGGAGGCATACGAGCAGTACTTC.

J is TRBJ2-6 and V is TRBV14, with D hard to call. The V end was cut by 4 bases, the J end by 3 bases, with 4 bases between. The CDR3 has 13 residues. From germline, CDR1 is SGHDN and CDR2 FVKESK. CDR3 nucleotides: TGTGCCAGCAGCCTCAGTGGGGCCAACGTCCTGACTTTC. Encoded protein: CASSLSGANVLTF.